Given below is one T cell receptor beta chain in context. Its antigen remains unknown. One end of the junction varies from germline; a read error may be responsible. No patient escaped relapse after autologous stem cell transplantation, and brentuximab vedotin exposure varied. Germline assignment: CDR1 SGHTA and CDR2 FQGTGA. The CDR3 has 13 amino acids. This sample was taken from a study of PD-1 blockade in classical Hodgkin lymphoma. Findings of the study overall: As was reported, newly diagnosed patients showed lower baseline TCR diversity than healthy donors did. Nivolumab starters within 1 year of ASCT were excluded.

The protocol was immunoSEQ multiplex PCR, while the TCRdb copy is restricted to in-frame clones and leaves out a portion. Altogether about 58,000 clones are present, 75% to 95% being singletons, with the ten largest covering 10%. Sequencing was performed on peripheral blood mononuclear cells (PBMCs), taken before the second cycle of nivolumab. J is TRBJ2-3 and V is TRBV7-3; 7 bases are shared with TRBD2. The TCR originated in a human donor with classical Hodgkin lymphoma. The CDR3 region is CASSLTKEGLQIF. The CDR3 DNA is TGTGCCAGCAGCTTAACGAAGGAGGGACTACAAATTTTT.